The 5 T cell receptor beta chains given below trace back to one sample, sequenced in a study of blood T cell repertoires in COVID-19. Produced via immunoSEQ multiplex PCR; TCRdb's table is partial and in-frame only. The data show over 80,000 clones, approximately 79% seen once. The specimen was peripheral blood. The receptors were sampled from a man aged 70 or older with COVID-19, enrolled during active disease.

The chain joins TRBV5-8 to TRBJ2-2; tentative D call: TRBD2 (5 bases). The CDR3 consists of 14 residues. Trimming pared 3 bases from V and 6 bases from J, leaving 12 bases between. Germline V gene lookup returns CDR1 SGHTS and CDR2 YDEGEE. The CDR3 here is CASSYRGVAGELFF. Here the CDR3 DNA reads TGTGCCAGCAGCTACCGGGGTGTGGCCGGGGAGCTGTTTTTT.

In this sample, this clone is medium-sized. V is TRBV2 and J is TRBJ2-3; a weak D match, TRBD2 (5 bases). V lost 7 bases and J 4 bases, leaving 9 bases between the germline ends. The CDR3 loop spans 12 amino acids. The germline gives CDR1 SNHLY, CDR2 FYNNEI. The CDR3, as DNA: TGTGCCAGCAAGCTAGCTTCAGATACGCAGTATTTT. Residues: CASKLASDTQYF.

This clone was observed a single time. The V call is TRBV15, the J call TRBJ1-4; D not resolved. Germline CDR1 is LNHNV and CDR2 is YYDKDF (reference sequence). V was pared by 1 base and J by 14 bases, with 11 bases between. The CDR3 is 12 residues long. CDR3 loop: CATSRVPERLFF. CDR3 in DNA: TGTGCCACCAGCAGAGTCCCCGAGAGGCTGTTTTTT.

This clone was seen a handful of times. The same CDR3 also results from other DNA sequences found in this sample. The chain couples TRBV9 to TRBJ2-2; possibly TRBD1 for D (6 bases). Trimming took 0 bases from V and 2 from J, leaving 8 bases between them. The CDR3 sequence is 15 residues long. Germline CDR1 and CDR2: SGDLS and YYNGEE. The CDR3 here is CASSVGTVNTGELFF. The CDR3 bases are TGTGCCAGCAGCGTAGGGACAGTAAACACCGGGGAGCTGTTTTTT. Full variable domain (outside the CDR3, taken from reference TRBV9 and TRBJ2-2): DSGVTQTPKHLITATGQRVTLRCSPRSGDLSVYWYQQSLDQGLQFLIQYYNGEERAKGNILERFSAQQFPDLHSELNLSSLELGDSALYFCASSVGTVNTGELFFGEGSRLTVL.

This chain links TRBV6-6 with TRBJ2-1; D possibly corresponds to TRBD2 (5 bases). CDR1 and CDR2 from the germline V gene are MNHNY and SVGAGI (reference sequence). V was trimmed by 2 bases and J by 3 bases, leaving 11 bases between them. This CDR3 contains 15 residues. In DNA, the CDR3 is TGTGCCAGCAGTTACCTAGCACCGGACTACAATGAGCAGTTCTTC. Its protein is CASSYLAPDYNEQFF.